The 13 T cell receptor beta chains presented below share a single source sample, sequenced in a study of blood T cell repertoires in COVID-19. The protocol was immunoSEQ multiplex PCR, while the TCRdb copy is restricted to in-frame clones and leaves out a portion. The sample records 300,000 to 400,000 clones, roughly 89% being singletons. Material for sequencing was peripheral blood. Source of these receptors: a man aged 25 to 40 with COVID-19, enrolled during active disease.

The gene calls are TRBV24-1 and TRBJ2-3; perhaps TRBD1 as D (6 bases). This CDR3 region has 14 residues. Germline V CDR1 and CDR2: KGHDR, SFDVKD. Trimming cost V 3 bases and J 9 bases, with 15 bases left between them. The CDR3 nucleotides read TGTGCCACCAGTGATAATTGGGGGCTGGGAACGCAGTATTTT. Translation gives CATSDNWGLGTQYF.

The chain recombines TRBV6-6 with TRBJ2-1; D unclear. Trimming cost V 2 bases and J 5 bases, with 7 bases left between them. The germline gives CDR1 MNHNY, CDR2 SVGAGI (reference sequence). The CDR3 is made up of 13 amino acids. CDR3 nucleotide sequence: TGTGCCAGCAGTTACGGGCCTCACAATGAGCAGTTCTTC. Its translation: CASSYGPHNEQFF.

The rearrangement joins TRBV5-1 to TRBJ2-7, with 8 bases identical to TRBD1. J was trimmed by 4 bases and V by 1 base; bases with no gene match: 7. The CDR3 totals 15 residues. Germline CDR1 is SGHRS and CDR2 is YFSETQ. The CDR3 region is CASSLNPGQEYEQYF. The CDR3 DNA follows: TGCGCCAGCAGCTTGAACCCGGGACAGGAATACGAGCAGTACTTC.

This chain uses TRBV7-9 with TRBJ2-7, with D possibly matching TRBD2 (5 bases). Germline V lookup: CDR1 SEHNR, CDR2 FQNEAQ (reference sequence). The CDR3 is 13 residues long. V was shortened by 8 bases and J by 3 bases, with 14 bases between the two germline ends. In nucleotides, the CDR3 is TGTGCCAGCCAATCCGGGAACTACTACGAGCAGTACTTC. Its protein product is CASQSGNYYEQYF.

V usage is TRBV5-1 and J usage is TRBJ2-7; possible D gene TRBD1, 6 bases. This CDR3 has 18 residues. The V gene's germline CDR1 is SGHRS and CDR2 YFSETQ. V lost 4 bases and J 0 bases, leaving 23 bases between the germline ends. The CDR3 DNA reads as TGCGCCAGCAGCCGGACTTGGACAGACAATTCCCACTCCTACGAGCAGTACTTC. Amino acid sequence: CASSRTWTDNSHSYEQYF.

The rearrangement uses TRBV13 and TRBJ2-7, with 9 bases lining up with TRBD2. Unmatched junction bases numbered 6, after V lost 1 base and J lost 5 bases. This CDR3 is 15 amino acids long. The V gene's germline CDR1 is PRHDT and CDR2 FYEKMQ (reference sequence). CDR3 sequence: CASSLVGGGAHEQYF. In DNA, the CDR3 is TGTGCCAGCAGCTTAGTGGGCGGGGGGGCGCACGAGCAGTACTTC. The variable domain in full, with the rest retrieved from reference TRBV13 and TRBJ2-7, is AAGVIQSPRHLIKEKRETATLKCYPIPRHDTVYWYQQGPGQDPQFLISFYEKMQSDKGSIPDRFSAQQFSDYHSELNMSSLELGDSALYFCASSLVGGGAHEQYFGPGTRLTVT.

The chain joins TRBV3-1 (or the pseudogene TRBV3-2) to TRBJ2-7; the match to TRBD1 covers 8 bases. The V gene end was trimmed by 6 bases and the J gene end by 4 bases; junction bases not matched to a gene: 5. The CDR3 length is 13 residues. CDR1 is LGHDT, CDR2 YNNKEL, per germline (reference sequence). CDR3 bases: TGTGCCAGCAGTCAACAGGGGGGTTACGAGCAGTACTTC. As protein: CASSQQGGYEQYF.

The rearrangement uses TRBV7-9 and TRBJ2-7; 7 bases fit TRBD1. Germline assignment: CDR1 SEHNR and CDR2 FQNEAQ (reference sequence). This CDR3 spans 14 amino acids. After removal of 6 bases from V and 0 bases from J, the junction contained 5 bases not matched to a gene. CDR3 bases: TGTGCCAGCAGACGAGGGGGCAACTCCTACGAGCAGTACTTC. It yields the protein CASRRGGNSYEQYF.

As for this clone: Other nucleotide sequences in the sample specify the same CDR3. V is TRBV2 and J is TRBJ1-5; TRBD1 agrees at 11 bases. The CDR3 has 14 residues. The trim removed 6 bases at V and 4 bases at J, leaving 2 bases unmatched. The germline V gene has CDR1 SNHLY and CDR2 FYNNEI. The CDR3 is CASSGTGGNQPQHF. CDR3 coding DNA: TGTGCCAGCAGCGGGACAGGGGGAAATCAGCCCCAGCATTTT. The full variable domain, rest sourced from reference TRBV2 and TRBJ1-5, is EPEVTQTPSHQVTQMGQEVILRCVPISNHLYFYWYRQILGQKVEFLVSFYNNEISEKSEIFDDQFSVERPDGSNFTLKIRSTKLEDSAMYFCASSGTGGNQPQHFGDGTRLSIL.

The rearrangement uses TRBV2 and TRBJ2-2; D perhaps matches TRBD1 (6 bases). Germline V gene lookup returns CDR1 SNHLY and CDR2 FYNNEI. The germline V and J ends were trimmed by 7 bases and 0 bases, with 9 bases remaining between them. The CDR3 spans 14 residues. CDR3 sequence (DNA): TGTGCCAGCAACGCAGGGGCGAACACCGGGGAGCTGTTTTTT. This sequence encodes CASNAGANTGELFF. Combining the CDR3 with reference TRBV2 and TRBJ2-2 gives the whole variable domain EPEVTQTPSHQVTQMGQEVILRCVPISNHLYFYWYRQILGQKVEFLVSFYNNEISEKSEIFDDQFSVERPDGSNFTLKIRSTKLEDSAMYFCASNAGANTGELFFGEGSRLTVL.

The rearrangement uses TRBV4-3 and TRBJ2-3, with 10 positions matching TRBD1. The CDR3 runs 16 residues. V gave up 5 bases and J gave up 4 bases; unmatched junction bases: 9. Germline CDR1 LGHNA, CDR2 YSLEER. CDR3 amino acids: CASSFLDRGLADTQYF. CDR3 sequence (DNA): TGCGCCAGCAGCTTCTTAGACAGGGGGCTAGCAGATACGCAGTATTTT.

This chain uses TRBV6-5 with TRBJ1-1; D ambiguous. Trimming pared 2 bases from V and 5 bases from J, leaving 9 bases between. Germline CDR1 is MNHEY and CDR2 is SVGAGI. The CDR3 covers 13 residues. CDR3 bases: TGTGCCAGCAGTTACGGCGAGAGGACTGAAGCTTTCTTT. This sequence encodes CASSYGERTEAFF.

This clone has only a few counts. The genes are TRBV5-1 and TRBJ2-7; possibly TRBD1 for D (5 bases). CDR3 length: 15 amino acids. Germline assignment: CDR1 SGHRS and CDR2 YFSETQ. Between the trimmed V and J ends, which lost 5 bases and 3 bases, there was a span of 18 bases. The CDR3 DNA sequence: TGCGCCAGCAGAATGGGGCCTGCTTATGTCTACGAGCAGTACTTC. Residues: CASRMGPAYVYEQYF.